This T cell receptor beta chain is from a study of monozygotic twins with inflammatory bowel disease. Reprocessing the 5' RACE reads, TCRdb reports a single entry for every CDR3 protein and omits DNA. The sample has approximately 330,000 distinct CDR3 sequences, and its top ten clones hold around 2%. Germline CDR1 is MNHNS and CDR2 is SASEGT. The CDR3 has 16 amino acids. The chain has TRBV6-1 and TRBJ2-5; TCRdb indicates TRBD2, and absent DNA this call remains unverified. This TCR came from a human donor with ulcerative colitis or Crohn's disease, or a healthy co-twin of an affected twin (not recorded which). The sequenced sample consisted of blood. CDR3: CASSLNSGGAEGTQYF.